This T cell receptor beta chain came from a study of blood T cells in healthy people across ages. It was with a sample-barcoded 5' primer and a J-beta primer mix that a second PCR of roughly 7 to 12 cycles was run. Each of the samples gave a minimum of 2.5 million paired-end reads that contained CDR3. TCRdb re-called the 5' RACE reads through MiXCR, storing one row per CDR3 protein. Altogether 710,000 or so distinct CDR3 sequences are present, approximately 29% being singletons, with the ten largest covering 15% to 19%. Overall study results and limits: Age showed a roughly linear inverse relationship with TCR beta diversity per million T cells. Long-lived and aged donors differed, with more naive CD4+ cells and higher diversity in the long-lived.

With regard to this clonotype: Its antigen is currently unknown.

Every participating donor contributed roughly 10 milliliters of peripheral blood through a draw. Per germline, CDR1 SEHNR and CDR2 FQNEAQ (reference sequence). V was trimmed by 7 bases and J by 0 bases, leaving 9 bases between them. The CDR3 runs 13 residues. The TCR sequence derives from a woman aged 80 or older in good health. The chain uses TRBV7-9 and TRBJ1-1; D is undetermined. Specimen: blood. The CDR3 sequence is CASKGSLNTEAFF. CDR3 in DNA: TGTGCCAGCAAAGGCAGTTTGAACACTGAAGCTTTCTTT.